A selection of T cell receptor beta chains follows, all from one sample in a study of CD8+CD57+ T cells in acquired aplastic anemia. In TCRdb, the reads were re-called with MiXCR into one record per CDR3 protein. The sample shows roughly 200,000 distinct CDR3 sequences, more than 55% of them seen only once. The specimen sequenced was sorted CD4+, CD8+, or CD8+CD57+ T cells (not recorded which) from PBMCs. These receptors were collected from a human donor with aplastic anemia. CDR3s include the opening cysteine and the closing phenylalanine or tryptophan. Each record gives: CDR3 protein, CDR3 DNA, V gene, D gene, J gene, clone size. D genes are given only for firm matches. Some rows mark clone size as missing; the rest say once, few, many or name a class of expanded clone.

CDR3aa: CASSLAYGDTIYF; CDR3nt: TGCGCCAGCAGCTTGGCCTATGGGGACACCATATATTTT; v_gene: TRBV5-1; d_gene: -; j_gene: TRBJ1-3; abundance: once
CDR3aa: CASGDSLGSYEQYF; CDR3nt: TGTGCCAGCGGGGACTCCTTAGGGTCCTACGAGCAGTACTTC; v_gene: TRBV14; d_gene: -; j_gene: TRBJ2-7; abundance: few
CDR3aa: CASSDSDSSEQYF; CDR3nt: TGTGCCAGCAGTGACAGTGACAGTTCCGAGCAGTACTTC; v_gene: TRBV6-1; d_gene: -; j_gene: TRBJ2-7; abundance: many
CDR3aa: CASSRQGTYEQYF; CDR3nt: TGTGCCAGTTCCAGACAGGGGACCTACGAGCAGTACTTC; v_gene: TRBV19; d_gene: TRBD1; j_gene: TRBJ2-7; abundance: -
CDR3aa: CASSHGQGDNSPLHF; CDR3nt: TGTGCCAGCAGCCATGGACAGGGGGACAATTCACCCCTCCACTTT; v_gene: TRBV14; d_gene: TRBD1; j_gene: TRBJ1-6; abundance: -
CDR3aa: CASSPQQAESSGNTIYF; CDR3nt: TGTGCCAGCAGCCCCCAGCAGGCGGAAAGCTCTGGAAACACCATATATTTT; v_gene: TRBV7-3; d_gene: -; j_gene: TRBJ1-3; abundance: -
CDR3aa: CASSRDLAGGYEQYF; CDR3nt: TGTGCCAGCAGCCGTGATCTAGCGGGTGGCTACGAGCAGTACTTC; v_gene: TRBV7-2; d_gene: TRBD2; j_gene: TRBJ2-7; abundance: few
CDR3aa: CSARRLGGRSGELFF; CDR3nt: TGCAGTGCTAGGCGGTTGGGGGGCAGGTCCGGGGAGCTGTTTTTT; v_gene: TRBV20-1; d_gene: -; j_gene: TRBJ2-2; abundance: -
CDR3aa: CAGSPWTRSSYGQYF; CDR3nt: TGTGCCGGCAGCCCGTGGACGCGCAGCTCCTACGGGCAGTACTTC; v_gene: TRBV7-2; d_gene: -; j_gene: TRBJ2-7; abundance: few
CDR3aa: CASSVGSASYEQYF; CDR3nt: TGTGCCAGCAGCGTAGGTAGCGCCTCCTACGAGCAGTACTTC; v_gene: TRBV9; d_gene: -; j_gene: TRBJ2-7; abundance: -
CDR3aa: CSVRQAPESHEQYF; CDR3nt: TGCAGCGTACGACAGGCTCCCGAATCCCACGAGCAGTACTTC; v_gene: TRBV29-1; d_gene: -; j_gene: TRBJ2-7; abundance: -
CDR3aa: CASSLTRLAGGPPNEQFF; CDR3nt: TGTGCCAGCAGTTTAACCCGACTAGCGGGAGGGCCTCCCAATGAGCAGTTCTTC; v_gene: TRBV12-3/TRBV12-4; d_gene: TRBD2; j_gene: TRBJ2-1; abundance: -
CDR3aa: CASSGGDVGDEVGELFF; CDR3nt: TGTGCCAGCAGCGGCGGGGACGTCGGGGATGAGGTCGGGGAGCTGTTTTTT; v_gene: TRBV6-4; d_gene: -; j_gene: TRBJ2-2; abundance: many
CDR3aa: CSARVTLAGGSEQFF; CDR3nt: TGCAGTGCTAGAGTAACTCTAGCGGGAGGGTCGGAGCAGTTCTTC; v_gene: TRBV20-1; d_gene: TRBD2; j_gene: TRBJ2-1; abundance: -
CDR3aa: CASSFEVMSSGNTIYF; CDR3nt: TGCGCCAGCAGCTTTGAGGTGATGAGCTCTGGAAACACCATATATTTT; v_gene: TRBV5-1; d_gene: -; j_gene: TRBJ1-3; abundance: -
CDR3aa: CASSYRDGPYGYTF; CDR3nt: TGTGCCAGCAGCTACCGGGACGGGCCTTATGGCTACACCTTC; v_gene: TRBV5-5; d_gene: -; j_gene: TRBJ1-2; abundance: -
CDR3aa: CASSFHRPNTEAFF; CDR3nt: TGTGCCAGCAGTTTCCACAGGCCGAACACTGAAGCTTTCTTT; v_gene: TRBV12-3/TRBV12-4; d_gene: -; j_gene: TRBJ1-1; abundance: few